A selection of T cell receptor beta chains follows, all from one sample in a study of OX40 agonist ivuxolimab in advanced cancers. Measured with immunoSEQ multiplex PCR; TCRdb has only the in-frame clones, and not every one. The top ten hold around a sixth of the sample, which has fewer than 25,000 clones, over 60% seen once. The specimen comprised CD4+ or CD8+ T cells sorted from blood, sampled in a trial of the OX40 agonist ivuxolimab. The receptors here all came from an adult with an advanced solid tumor such as melanoma, head and neck, liver or kidney cancer. The CDR3 runs from the conserved cysteine through the conserved F or W. A D gene is named only where the DNA matches it firmly. Rows may omit the clone size; those that give it use once, few, many or a size class.

j_gene: TRBJ1-2
d_gene: NA
v_gene: TRBV19
abundance: NA
len: 14
CDR3aa: CASSIVPGAYGYTF
CDR3nt: TGTGCCAGTAGTATTGTTCCAGGGGCTTATGGCTACACCTTC

j_gene: TRBJ2-7
d_gene: NA
v_gene: TRBV27
abundance: NA
len: 12
CDR3aa: CASSRTGYEQYF
CDR3nt: TGTGCCAGCAGTCGAACCGGATACGAGCAGTACTTC

j_gene: TRBJ2-1
d_gene: TRBD1
v_gene: TRBV19
abundance: few
len: 14
CDR3aa: CASSPGQGFNEQFF
CDR3nt: TGTGCCAGTAGTCCGGGACAGGGGTTCAATGAGCAGTTCTTC

j_gene: TRBJ2-7
d_gene: NA
v_gene: TRBV4-2
abundance: few
len: 16
CDR3aa: CASSQDLSGDSYEQYF
CDR3nt: TGTGCCAGCAGCCAAGATCTTTCGGGGGATAGCTACGAGCAGTACTTC

j_gene: TRBJ2-3
d_gene: NA
v_gene: TRBV29-1
abundance: NA
len: 13
CDR3aa: CSGWTRSTDTQYF
CDR3nt: TGCAGCGGCTGGACGCGGAGCACAGATACGCAGTATTTT

j_gene: TRBJ2-1
d_gene: NA
v_gene: TRBV6-1
abundance: NA
len: 14
CDR3aa: CASRRGLGADEQFF
CDR3nt: TGTGCCAGCAGGCGTGGTTTGGGGGCTGATGAGCAGTTCTTC

j_gene: TRBJ1-5
d_gene: NA
v_gene: TRBV28
abundance: few
len: 16
CDR3aa: CASSLGTSMGNQPQHF
CDR3nt: TGTGCCAGCAGTTTAGGTACCAGTATGGGCAATCAGCCCCAGCATTTT

j_gene: TRBJ2-3
d_gene: NA
v_gene: TRBV7-6
abundance: NA
len: 15
CDR3aa: CASSLIEGRTDTQYF
CDR3nt: TGTGCCAGCAGCTTAATTGAGGGGCGGACAGATACGCAGTATTTT

j_gene: TRBJ2-7
d_gene: NA
v_gene: TRBV9
abundance: NA
len: 14
CDR3aa: CASSVGPTLGEQYF
CDR3nt: TGTGCCAGCAGCGTTGGACCGACCCTAGGGGAGCAGTACTTC

j_gene: TRBJ2-3
d_gene: NA
v_gene: TRBV14
abundance: few
len: 14
CDR3aa: CASSQEGRVYTQYF
CDR3nt: TGTGCCAGCAGCCAAGAGGGCAGGGTATATACGCAGTATTTT